A selection of T cell receptor beta chains follows, all from one sample in a study of cytomegalovirus exposure and HLA in healthy donors. The method was immunoSEQ multiplex PCR; TCRdb's version includes in-frame clones alone and lacks a portion of them. In the table there are approximately 170,000 clones, approximately 80% of which are singletons. Sequenced material: PBMCs. These receptors were collected from a male donor in good health and CMV-seronegative. CDR3s include the opening cysteine and the closing phenylalanine or tryptophan. D genes are given only for firm matches. Clone size is not always given. Where it is, it says once, few, many or a class for expanded clones.

J	D	size	V	DNA	CDR3
TRBJ2-7	-	-	TRBV6-1	TGTGCCAGCAGTGACTGGGCCGACTCCTACGAGCAGTACTTC	CASSDWADSYEQYF
TRBJ2-7	-	few	TRBV12-5	TGTGCTAGTGGTTCCCCCCCGTCCGAGCAGTACTTC	CASGSPPSEQYF
TRBJ2-2	TRBD2	-	TRBV15	TGTGCCACCAGCAGTGAGCGGGAGAACACCGGGGAGCTGTTTTTT	CATSSERENTGELFF
TRBJ1-2	TRBD1	-	TRBV6-1	TGTGCCAGCAGTGAAAGGACAGGCTATGGCTACACCTTC	CASSERTGYGYTF
TRBJ2-1	TRBD1	-	TRBV7-8	TGTGCCAGCAGCTATCAAATTATGCGGGACAGGGGTTTGAATGAGCAGTTCTTC	CASSYQIMRDRGLNEQFF
TRBJ2-7	TRBD2	-	TRBV19	TGTGCCAGTAGTATGCCCGGGGGGGATTACGAGCAGTACTTC	CASSMPGGDYEQYF
TRBJ2-7	TRBD1	-	TRBV7-3	TGTGCCAGCAGCTTAAGACAGGGCTCCTACGAGCAGTACTTC	CASSLRQGSYEQYF
TRBJ2-7	-	-	TRBV6-5	TGTGCCAGCAGTCTACCAGGACAGCTCTACGAGCAGTACTTC	CASSLPGQLYEQYF
TRBJ1-1	-	-	TRBV5-5	TGTGCCAGCAGCGTCGTAAACACTGAAGCTTTCTTT	CASSVVNTEAFF
TRBJ2-3	-	-	TRBV7-2	TGTGCCAGCAGCTTAGCGGGGCGCCAGACCACAGATACGCAGTATTTT	CASSLAGRQTTDTQYF
TRBJ2-7	TRBD1	-	TRBV19	TGTGCCAGTAGTTCCCACAGGGGCGAAGCCCAATACGAGCAGTACTTC	CASSSHRGEAQYEQYF
TRBJ2-3	TRBD2	-	TRBV5-4	TGTGCCAGCAGCTTAGCGGGAGGAACAGATACGCAGTATTTT	CASSLAGGTDTQYF
TRBJ2-7	TRBD1	-	TRBV5-1	TGCGCCAGCAGCTTGCCTACAGGGGGTATTTACGAGCAGTACTTC	CASSLPTGGIYEQYF
TRBJ2-7	TRBD2	-	TRBV19	TGTGCCAGTAGTTCCCCGGGACTAGCGGGAATCGAGCAGTACTTC	CASSSPGLAGIEQYF